This T cell receptor (beta chain) was documented in a study of T cell responses to AZD1222 COVID-19 vaccine. Study information: Second-dose timings of about 4 or about 12 weeks were pooled. Regarding the study as a whole: Mapped onto spike, vaccine-associated CD4 TCRs spanned it and were dominant at 160-218 and 743-854. Spike-specific TCR breadth and depth grew following two AZD1222 doses. Repertoire sampling occurred only after the peak T cell response.

As concerns this clone: Its antigen is still unknown.

V lost 4 bases to trimming and J lost 5 bases, with 18 bases between them. The V gene's germline CDR1 is SGHNT and CDR2 YYREEE (reference sequence). The CDR3 spans 15 residues. The data were produced by immunoSEQ multiplex PCR, yet TCRdb's version contains in-frame clones alone and is incomplete. The data show 99,000 or so clones, 75% to 90% seen once. This sequence joins TRBV5-4 and TRBJ1-1; weak D call: TRBD1 (6 bases). This clonotype was sampled from an adult in good health. The source was peripheral blood, collected on day 0 of AZD1222 vaccination. CDR3 bases: TGTGCCAGCAGCCAGGCCCCAGGGGCGGGTACTGAAGCTTTCTTT. Encoded protein: CASSQAPGAGTEAFF.